The 8 T cell receptor beta chains reported below all come from one sample, sequenced in a study of shared clonotypes between healthy human individuals. The protocol was immunoSEQ multiplex PCR, while the TCRdb copy is restricted to in-frame clones and leaves out a portion. The data contain 2.3 million or so clones, approximately 95% of them singletons. What was sequenced was naive CD4+ T cells from PBMCs. Subset given: CD45RA+ positively selected. These receptors all stem from a man aged 18 to 29 in good health. Some clones in this sample may be carry-over from other donors' samples.

The V gene is TRBV28, the J gene TRBJ2-7, with TRBD2 matching 15 bases. J lost 6 bases, V lost 7 bases, and 19 bases had no gene match. CDR3 length equals 19 residues. In germline, CDR1 is MDHEN, CDR2 SYDVKM. The DNA of the CDR3 is TGTGCCAGCACGAAGGGACTAGGGACTAGCGGGAGGTACGGCCTCGAGCAGTACTTC. As protein: CASTKGLGTSGRYGLEQYF.

In its sample, this clone was seen once. The chain uses TRBV29-1 and TRBJ1-1; D may be TRBD1 (5 bases). The V end was cut by 4 bases, the J end by 3 bases, with 12 bases between. This CDR3 contains 13 residues. In germline, CDR1 is SQVTM, CDR2 ANQGSEA. This chain's CDR3 is CSVGGGSHTEAFF. CDR3 bases: TGCAGCGTTGGGGGGGGTTCTCACACTGAAGCTTTCTTT.

This chain joins TRBV7-2 and TRBJ1-2; D gene unclear. V was trimmed by 1 base and J by 1 base, leaving 10 bases between them. Germline values: CDR1 SGHTA, CDR2 FQGNSA. This CDR3 has 15 amino acids. The CDR3 DNA is TGTGCCAGCAGCTTAGGCCAGCCGATTAACTATGGCTACACCTTC. It translates to CASSLGQPINYGYTF.

This sequence joins TRBV10-1 and TRBJ1-5; TRBD1 matches at 7 bases. The ends lost 0 bases at V and 7 bases at J; junction bases unmatched: 3. Germline V lookup: CDR1 WNHNN, CDR2 SYGVQD (reference sequence). The CDR3 loop spans 14 amino acids. The CDR3 here is CASSESRTGQPQHF. CDR3 nucleotides: TGCGCCAGCAGTGAGTCCCGGACAGGACAGCCCCAGCATTTT.

The J gene is TRBJ1-5, the V gene TRBV28; 7 nucleotides align to TRBD1. With 10 bases clipped from V and 1 base from J, the junction kept 4 bases outside the gene matches. The CDR3 runs 13 residues. Germline lookup yields CDR1 MDHEN and CDR2 SYDVKM. Written as DNA, the CDR3 is TGTGCCAACGGAGGGGGCAGCAATCAGCCCCAGCATTTT. It is translated as CANGGGSNQPQHF. The full variable domain, completed using reference TRBV28 and TRBJ1-5, is DVKVTQSSRYLVKRTGEKVFLECVQDMDHENMFWYRQDPGLGLRLIYFSYDVKMKEKGDIPEGYSVSREKKERFSLILESASTNQTSMYLCANGGGSNQPQHFGDGTRLSIL.

The chain has TRBV2 and TRBJ2-7, with D perhaps TRBD1 (6 bases). The CDR3 runs to 11 residues. Germline CDR1 is SNHLY and CDR2 is FYNNEI. Trimming took off 6 bases at V and 12 bases at J, with 15 bases between the two ends. CDR3 DNA: TGTGCCAGCAGCACCCTTGGGGGCCTGTACTTC. The encoded protein is CASSTLGGLYF.

The chain carries TRBV5-6 and TRBJ2-3; TRBD2 matches 11 bases. Germline V gene sequence: CDR1 SGHDT, CDR2 YYEEEE. Losses at the gene ends were 7 bases for V and 6 bases for J; bases not matched to a gene: 19. CDR3 length: 18 amino acids. CDR3 in amino acids: CASGTTGTSGPLSDTQYF. The DNA of the CDR3 is TGTGCCAGCGGAACAACCGGGACTAGCGGACCCCTTTCGGATACGCAGTATTTT. The variable domain in full, with the rest retrieved from reference TRBV5-6 and TRBJ2-3, is DAGVTQSPTHLIKTRGQQVTLRCSPKSGHDTVSWYQQALGQGPQFIFQYYEEEERQRGNFPDRFSGHQFPNYSSELNVNALLLGDSALYLCASGTTGTSGPLSDTQYFGPGTRLTVL.

This clone appeared a single time. Here the CDR3 DNA reads TGTGCCAGCTCACCAAGCCGGGACTACCAAGAGACCCAGTACTTC. Amino acids: CASSPSRDYQETQYF. This chain connects TRBV18 to TRBJ2-5; D possibly corresponds to TRBD2 (6 bases). The germline V gene encodes CDR1 KGHSH and CDR2 LQKENI. V was trimmed by 2 bases and J by 0 bases, leaving 10 bases between them. CDR3 length equals 15 residues.